The clone carrying this T cell receptor (beta chain) appeared a few times. Its antigen is not known. The study ran its PCR with 60 Vbeta and 13 Jbeta primers. Here immunoSEQ multiplex PCR was the method, and the copy in TCRdb shows in-frame clones only, minus some. The sample includes 170,000 or so clones, 65% to 80% of them seen just once. This sample is part of a study of cytomegalovirus exposure and HLA in healthy donors. Turning to the study itself: Sequencing of roughly 180 million T cells in an earlier analysis found approximately 120 million unique TCR beta sequences. Study outcomes and limitations: Later analysis identified 17,000 or so TCR beta sequences associated with HLA alleles, using a false discovery rate threshold of 0.05.

Sequenced sample: PBMCs. The receptor's source is a woman between 40 and 50 years old in good health and CMV-seronegative.

CDR3 in amino acids: CASSLSPAGLGSSGRQNTRLYF. The CDR3 nucleotides are TGTGCCAGCAGCTTGAGCCCCGCAGGGCTAGGATCAAGCGGGAGACAGAACACCAGGCTGTACTTC. The J gene is TRBJ2-5, the V gene TRBV7-6, with 8 bases aligning to TRBD2. CDR1 SGHVS and CDR2 FNYEAQ come from the germline V gene. Trimming at V came to 3 bases and at J to 13 bases, leaving 37 bases not matched to a gene. The CDR3 runs to 22 residues.